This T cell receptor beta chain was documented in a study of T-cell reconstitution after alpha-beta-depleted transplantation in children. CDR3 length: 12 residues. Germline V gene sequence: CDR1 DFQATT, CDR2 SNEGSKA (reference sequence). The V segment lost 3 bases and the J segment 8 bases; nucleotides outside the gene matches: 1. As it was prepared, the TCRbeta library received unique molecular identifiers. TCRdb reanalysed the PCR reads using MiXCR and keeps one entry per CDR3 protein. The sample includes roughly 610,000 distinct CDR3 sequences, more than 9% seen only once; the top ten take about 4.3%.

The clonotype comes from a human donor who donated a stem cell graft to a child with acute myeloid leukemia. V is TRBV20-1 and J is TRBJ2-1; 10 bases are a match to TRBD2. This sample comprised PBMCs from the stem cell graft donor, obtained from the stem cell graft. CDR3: CSASTSGDEQFF. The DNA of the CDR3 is TGCAGTGCTAGTACTAGCGGGGATGAGCAGTTCTTC.